The present TCR beta chain was sequenced within a study of shared T cell receptors in the human thymus. Profiling relied on immunoSEQ multiplex PCR, and the TCRdb table lists in-frame clones only, not all of them. This sample has just under 550,000 clones; around 82% occur once, and the top ten carry about 0.013%. Per germline, CDR1 MNHEY and CDR2 SMNVEV (reference sequence). Trimming left V 2 bases short and J 2 bases short, with 9 bases between. There are 14 residues in the CDR3. The same specimen was also included in a second study, on human thymus T cells.

Sequencing was performed on thymocytes. This chain links TRBV27 with TRBJ2-5; unclear D gene. The sequence was obtained from a boy under two years old with a congenital heart defect. CDR3 sequence (DNA): TGTGCCAGCAGTTTAACAGACCTACAAGAGACCCAGTACTTC. It yields the protein CASSLTDLQETQYF.